The 31 T cell receptor beta chains below come from one sample, sequenced in a study of blood T cells in healthy people across ages. Primers used in a second PCR of roughly 6 to 12 cycles were a sample-barcoded 5' primer and a J-beta primer mix. From the 5' RACE reads, TCRdb called clonotypes with MiXCR, one entry per CDR3 protein. The data contain around 1.5 million distinct CDR3 sequences, around 35% of them seen just once; the ten biggest clones take up roughly 10%. Sequencing was done on a sample of blood. These receptor sequences come from a woman in her 30s in good health.

The gene calls are TRBV3-1 and TRBJ2-1; 10 bases fit TRBD1. The CDR3 contains 15 residues. V lost 2 bases to trimming and J lost 7 bases; unmatched junction nucleotides: 5. Germline V lookup: CDR1 LGHDT, CDR2 YNNKEL (reference sequence). The CDR3 coding sequence is TGTGCCAGCAGCCAACGGGACAGGGGATGGAATGAGCAGTTCTTC. Encoded protein: CASSQRDRGWNEQFF.

The chain uses TRBV9 and TRBJ1-2; the D gene is possibly TRBD1 (6 bases). Germline V gives CDR1 SGDLS, CDR2 YYNGEE. This CDR3 has 14 residues. The germline V and J ends were trimmed by 0 bases and 8 bases, with 14 bases remaining between them. The CDR3 loop reads CASSVGDNSGGYTF. CDR3 DNA: TGTGCCAGCAGCGTAGGGGACAACTCGGGAGGCTACACCTTC.

The genes are TRBV20-1 and TRBJ2-5; no clear D. The CDR3 contains 13 residues. Trimming removed 0 bases at V and 3 bases at J, with 8 bases between. CDR1 and CDR2 from the germline V gene are DFQATT and SNEGSKA (reference sequence). CDR3 DNA sequence: TGCAGTGCTAGAGATCTCCGGGAAGAGACCCAGTACTTC. Its translation: CSARDLREETQYF.

This chain links TRBV20-1 with TRBJ2-5, with 9 positions matching TRBD1. Gene TRBJ2-7 matches the end of the DNA better, so the J call may be wrong. Germline lookup yields CDR1 DFQATT and CDR2 SNEGSKA (reference sequence). The CDR3 has 17 amino acids. The CDR3 DNA follows: TGCAGTGCTAGAGTAGAACCGGGACAGGGAGCCGACTACGAGCAGTACTTC. Translation: CSARVEPGQGADYEQYF.

There are a few counts of this clonotype. V gene TRBV12-3 or TRBV12-4 combines with J gene TRBJ1-1; TRBD1 might be the D (5 bases). Trimming left V 5 bases short and J 11 bases short, with 15 bases between. The CDR3 runs 12 residues. Written as DNA, the CDR3 is TGTGCCAGCAGTCAAGACAGACTGTCTGCTTTCTTT. Amino acid sequence: CASSQDRLSAFF.

The CDR3 DNA sequence: TGTGCCAGCAGTTACACGGGCCTGGACTACAATGAGCAGTTCTTC. It translates to CASSYTGLDYNEQFF. The chain combines TRBV6-6 with TRBJ2-1; D ambiguous. Trimming shortened V by 2 bases and J by 3 bases, and 11 bases separated the two germline ends. This CDR3 spans 15 amino acids. CDR1 and CDR2 (germline): MNHNY, SVGAGI (reference sequence).

The count of this clonotype is one. This chain links TRBV6-6 with TRBJ2-7; TRBD1 aligns across 7 bases. The germline V gene encodes CDR1 MNHNY and CDR2 SVGAGI (reference sequence). Unmatched junction bases numbered 6, after V lost 7 bases and J lost 0 bases. The CDR3 is 14 amino acids. Written as DNA, the CDR3 is TGTGCCAGCACCCAGACAGGGACCTCCTACGAGCAGTACTTC. Translated: CASTQTGTSYEQYF.

This clonotype has only a few counts. The J gene is TRBJ2-6, the V gene TRBV6-1, with 8 bases matching TRBD2. Germline V gene data show CDR1 as MNHNS and CDR2 as SASEGT. V trimming: 11 bases; J trimming: 2 bases; junction bases outside the gene matches: 11. The CDR3 spans 16 residues. The DNA for the CDR3 is TGTGCCGGCATGCAGCGGGAGCAGGCTGGGGCCAACGTCCTGACTTTC. Encoded protein: CAGMQREQAGANVLTF.

V gene TRBV9 combines with J gene TRBJ2-7, with 9 bases fitting TRBD2. Trimming at V came to 4 bases and at J to 3 bases, leaving 11 bases not matched to a gene. The CDR3 has 16 amino acids. Germline assignment: CDR1 SGDLS and CDR2 YYNGEE. CDR3 sequence reads: CASSLSTSGPLYEQYF. DNA of the CDR3: TGTGCCAGCAGCTTGTCGACTAGCGGCCCCCTCTACGAGCAGTACTTC.

The V call is TRBV27, the J call TRBJ2-7; no clear D. The germline gives CDR1 MNHEY, CDR2 SMNVEV (reference sequence). Trimming removed 6 bases at V and 4 bases at J, with 10 bases between. The CDR3 consists of 12 residues. The CDR3 loop is CASSADLYEQYF. The CDR3 DNA reads TGTGCCAGCAGCGCGGACCTTTACGAGCAGTACTTC.

This clonotype appeared a single time. This sequence joins TRBV28 and TRBJ1-2; D may be TRBD1 (5 bases). The CDR3 runs 19 residues. Germline CDR1 and CDR2: MDHEN and SYDVKM. The germline V and J ends were trimmed by 4 bases and 0 bases, with 24 bases remaining between them. The CDR3 coding sequence is TGTGCCAGCAGTTCACGCCTAGGGGCGAGGTCTTCGTCTAACTATGGCTACACCTTC. Its protein product is CASSSRLGARSSSNYGYTF.

This chain connects TRBV2 to TRBJ2-1; TRBD2 matches 12 bases. V lost 7 bases, J lost 6 bases, and 7 bases stayed unmatched. Germline values: CDR1 SNHLY, CDR2 FYNNEI. CDR3 length: 15 amino acids. The CDR3 bases are TGTGCCAGCACCAAAGAACTAGCGGGGGGCAATGAGCAGTTCTTC. Protein product: CASTKELAGGNEQFF.

Note on this clonotype: The junction shows a germline mismatch at one end, possibly a read error. J is TRBJ2-3 and V is TRBV7-9; the D gene is possibly TRBD2 (6 bases). CDR1 SEHNR and CDR2 FQNEAQ come from the germline V gene (reference sequence). The CDR3 extends over 15 amino acids. In DNA, the CDR3 is TGTGCCAGCAGTATATGGGACCCCGGGGGAGATGCGCAGTATTTT. Amino acid sequence: CASSIWDPGGDAQYF.

Remarks on this clonotype: A much larger clone differs by one base, so this may be a read error. CDR3 DNA sequence: TGTGCCAGCAGTTTAGACGGGGGGAAGACCCAGTACTTC. This gives the protein CASSLDGGKTQYF. This chain joins TRBV12-3 or TRBV12-4 and TRBJ2-5; 7 bases match TRBD2. The CDR3 runs 13 residues. Losses at the gene ends were 1 base for V and 6 bases for J; bases not matched to a gene: 2.

This clonotype was recorded once. The V gene is TRBV28, the J gene TRBJ2-7, with D unclear. Near its end, the DNA agrees better with TRBJ2-5, so the J call may be wrong. The germline V gene has CDR1 MDHEN and CDR2 SYDVKM. The CDR3 is made up of 13 amino acids. The CDR3 is CASRSGVRETQYF. CDR3 nucleotides: TGTGCCAGCAGGTCTGGGGTTAGGGAGACCCAGTACTTC.

The chain carries TRBV11-1 and TRBJ2-5; D assignment may be TRBD1 or TRBD2 (5 bases each). Trimming took 8 bases from V and 5 from J, leaving 15 bases between them. The CDR3 loop spans 13 amino acids. From germline, CDR1 is SGHAT and CDR2 FQDESV (reference sequence). In DNA, the CDR3 is TGTGCCAGCGGGGGTTGGACGGAGGAGACCCAGTACTTC. Translation gives CASGGWTEETQYF.

In this sample, this clonotype turned up a few times. V is TRBV20-1 and J is TRBJ2-1, with 11 bases identical to TRBD2. The CDR3 is 13 residues long. V gave up 8 bases and J gave up 5 bases; unmatched junction bases: 5. CDR1 is DFQATT and CDR2 is SNEGSKA in the germline V gene (reference sequence). The CDR3 coding sequence is TGCAGTCCGAGACTAGCGGGGAACAATGAGCAGTTCTTC. Encoded protein: CSPRLAGNNEQFF.

This clonotype was found a few times. J is TRBJ2-7 and V is TRBV3-1, with D maybe TRBD2 (6 bases). The CDR3 runs 14 residues. Germline CDR1 LGHDT, CDR2 YNNKEL (reference sequence). The ends were cut back, 1 base at V and 2 bases at J, with 9 bases in the middle. CDR3: CASSQGDFPYEQYF. As DNA, the CDR3 is TGTGCCAGCAGCCAAGGGGACTTTCCCTACGAGCAGTACTTC.

V is TRBV20-1 and J is TRBJ1-2; TRBD1 agrees at 9 bases. The trim removed 0 bases at V and 6 bases at J, leaving 11 bases unmatched. The CDR3 totals 16 residues. Germline V CDR1 and CDR2: DFQATT, SNEGSKA (reference sequence). The CDR3 DNA sequence: TGCAGTGCTAGAGAGGGACAGGGACTATTTGCGCATGGCTACACCTTC. Translated, it gives CSAREGQGLFAHGYTF.

This clonotype was recorded a few times. This chain uses TRBV7-6 with TRBJ2-7, with a weak D call TRBD1 (6 bases). CDR3 length equals 15 residues. Germline CDR1 and CDR2: SGHVS and FNYEAQ. V lost 5 bases and J 2 bases, leaving 16 bases between the germline ends. The CDR3 loop reads CASSPARGLTYEQYF. The CDR3, as DNA: TGTGCCAGCAGCCCGGCCAGGGGTCTGACCTACGAGCAGTACTTC.

V is TRBV20-1 and J is TRBJ2-3; possibly TRBD2 for D (6 bases). V lost 6 bases to trimming and J lost 1 base, with 17 bases between them. Germline V lookup: CDR1 DFQATT, CDR2 SNEGSKA (reference sequence). There are 15 residues in the CDR3. The DNA of the CDR3 is TGCAGTGCAAGCCCCCCGCGGAGGGGCACAGATACGCAGTATTTT. Translating it yields CSASPPRRGTDTQYF.

Of note for this clonotype: One end of the junction does not line up with germline, which may come from a read error. This chain links TRBV5-1 with TRBJ2-2; tentatively, D is TRBD2 (5 bases). The CDR3 contains 17 residues. Per germline, CDR1 SGHRS and CDR2 YFSETQ. In nucleotides, the CDR3 is TGTGCCAGCAGCTTGATGTCCCCCGGGATGGGTGCCGGGGAGCTGTTTTTT. Protein sequence: CASSLMSPGMGAGELFF.

V gene TRBV9 combines with J gene TRBJ2-3, with TRBD2 matching over 7 bases. This CDR3 spans 13 amino acids. CDR1 is SGDLS, CDR2 YYNGEE, per germline. Germline trimming cut 5 bases from V and 9 bases from J; bases unmatched to any gene: 9. The CDR3 is CASRAGEGDTQYF. CDR3 nucleotides: TGTGCCAGCAGGGCGGGGGAAGGAGACACGCAGTATTTT.

This clonotype was seen only a few times. This sequence joins TRBV2 and TRBJ2-1; 11 bases map to TRBD2. Germline V gene sequence: CDR1 SNHLY, CDR2 FYNNEI. V gave up 3 bases and J gave up 8 bases; unmatched junction bases: 12. CDR3 length equals 17 residues. The CDR3, as DNA: TGTGCCAGCAGTGACCTTCACCTAGCGGGAGGAGTCGATGAGCAGTTCTTC. Protein sequence: CASSDLHLAGGVDEQFF.

As to this clonotype: The germline gene is not matched at one end of the junction; a read error may be the cause. This sequence joins TRBV9 and TRBJ2-7; D gene ambiguous. This CDR3 spans 11 amino acids. Germline CDR1 and CDR2: SGDLS and YYNGEE. The DNA for the CDR3 is TGTGCCGGCAGCCCCGGCAGAGAGCAGTACTTC. Residues: CAGSPGREQYF.

The chain combines TRBV7-9 with TRBJ2-5; 10 bases are shared with TRBD2. Germline V gene sequence: CDR1 SEHNR, CDR2 FQNEAQ (reference sequence). This CDR3 has 16 residues. V shed 5 bases and J 2 bases; nucleotides not matched to a gene: 8. The CDR3 spells CASSTPGLATQETQYF. CDR3 bases: TGTGCCAGCAGCACCCCGGGACTAGCGACTCAAGAGACCCAGTACTTC. Full variable domain (missing parts from reference TRBV7-9 and TRBJ2-5): DTGVSQNPRHKITKRGQNVTFRCDPISEHNRLYWYRQTLGQGPEFLTYFQNEAQLEKSRLLSDRFSAERPKGSFSTLEIQRTEQGDSAMYLCASSTPGLATQETQYFGPGTRLLVL.

A few counts support this clonotype. The rearrangement links TRBV10-1 to TRBJ2-7; D not certain. Per the germline V gene, CDR1 is WNHNN and CDR2 is SYGVQD (reference sequence). CDR3 length: 13 residues. The V end was cut by 0 bases, the J end by 0 bases, with 3 bases between. Here the CDR3 reads CASSESISYEQYF. DNA for the CDR3: TGCGCCAGCAGTGAGTCCATCTCCTACGAGCAGTACTTC.

This clonotype was seen ten or more times. The rearrangement links TRBV7-9 to TRBJ2-3, with a possible D match to TRBD1 (5 bases). Germline V gene sequence: CDR1 SEHNR, CDR2 FQNEAQ (reference sequence). There are 14 residues in the CDR3. Trimming took 5 bases from V and 4 from J, leaving 13 bases between them. CDR3 region: CASSPKGVPDTQYF. The CDR3 nucleotides are TGTGCCAGCAGCCCTAAAGGGGTGCCAGATACGCAGTATTTT.

J is TRBJ2-1 and V is TRBV10-3; D might be TRBD2 (6 bases). The germline CDR1 and CDR2 sequences are ENHRY and SYGVKD. V gave up 3 bases and J gave up 8 bases, with 11 bases separating them. The CDR3 has 13 residues. CDR3 sequence: CAISDNGGHEQFF. CDR3 DNA: TGTGCCATCAGTGATAATGGAGGGCATGAGCAGTTCTTC.

V usage is TRBV21-1 and J usage is TRBJ2-1; no check of the table's D call, TRBD1, against the DNA was made. TRBV21-1 is an annotated pseudogene. The CDR3 loop spans 16 amino acids. This CDR3 is CASSKSFGTVYNEQFF. DNA for the CDR3: TGTGCCAGCAGCAAAAGTTTCGGGACAGTCTACAATGAGCAGTTCTTC.

DNA of the CDR3: TGTGCCAGCAGGTGGACTAGCGGGACCAACGAGCAGTACTTC. This codes for CASRWTSGTNEQYF. The J gene is TRBJ2-7, the V gene TRBV2, with 12 bases that match TRBD2. CDR1 is SNHLY and CDR2 is FYNNEI in the germline V gene. With 6 bases clipped from V and 5 bases from J, the junction kept 5 bases outside the gene matches. The CDR3 runs 14 residues.